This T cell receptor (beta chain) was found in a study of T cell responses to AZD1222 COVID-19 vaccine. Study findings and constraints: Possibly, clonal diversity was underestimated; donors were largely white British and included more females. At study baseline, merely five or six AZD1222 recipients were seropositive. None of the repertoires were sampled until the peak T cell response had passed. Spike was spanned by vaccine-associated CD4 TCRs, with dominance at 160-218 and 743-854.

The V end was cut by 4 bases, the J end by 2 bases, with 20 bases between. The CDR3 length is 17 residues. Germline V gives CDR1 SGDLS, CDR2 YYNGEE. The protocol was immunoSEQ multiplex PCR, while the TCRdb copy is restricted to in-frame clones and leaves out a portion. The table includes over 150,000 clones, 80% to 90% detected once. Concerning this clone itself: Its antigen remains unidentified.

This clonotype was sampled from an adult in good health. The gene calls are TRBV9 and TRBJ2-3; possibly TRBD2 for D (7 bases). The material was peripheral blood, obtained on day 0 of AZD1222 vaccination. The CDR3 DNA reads TGTGCCAGCAGCCGGGGGGCGGGGACCCCTTACACAGATACGCAGTATTTT. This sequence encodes CASSRGAGTPYTDTQYF.